These 28 T cell receptor beta chains were sequenced from one sample in a study of shared clonotypes between healthy human individuals. Here immunoSEQ multiplex PCR was the method, and the copy in TCRdb shows in-frame clones only, minus some. The table includes more than 2 million clones, less than 95% detected once. CD45RO-negative, CCR7-positively selected cells formed the naive CD8 fraction, excluding terminally differentiated effector memory CD45RA+ cells. Sequencing was carried out using naive CD8+ T cells sorted from blood. The receptors were sampled from a man aged 18 to 29 in good health.

The V gene is TRBV5-6, the J gene TRBJ2-4; D not resolved. Germline CDR1 reads SGHDT; CDR2 reads YYEEEE. With 2 bases removed from V and 7 bases from J, the gap between germline ends came to 10 bases. The CDR3 has 13 residues. In nucleotides, the CDR3 is TGTGCCAGCAGCTTCTCGGACCTGAACATTCAGTACTTC. It translates to CASSFSDLNIQYF.

This rearrangement joins TRBV15 to TRBJ2-5; D is undetermined. Trimming removed 0 bases from V and 5 bases from J, with 10 bases in between. In germline, CDR1 is LNHNV, CDR2 YYDKDF (reference sequence). The CDR3 sequence is 14 residues long. The CDR3 here is CATSRDWGMETQYF. DNA for the CDR3: TGTGCCACCAGCAGAGATTGGGGAATGGAGACCCAGTACTTC.

The chain uses TRBV7-2 and TRBJ2-7; D ambiguous. Germline V gene lookup returns CDR1 SGHTA and CDR2 FQGNSA. Trimming removed 3 bases at V and 2 bases at J, with 8 bases between. The CDR3 is 13 amino acids. The CDR3 DNA reads as TGTGCCAGCAGCTTTTACAGAACCTACGAGCAGTACTTC. Amino acid sequence: CASSFYRTYEQYF.

The chain joins TRBV25-1 to TRBJ2-7; D possibly corresponds to TRBD1 (5 bases). This CDR3 is built from 10 residues. Trimming stripped 7 bases from V and 5 bases from J, with 6 bases between. Germline values: CDR1 MGHDK, CDR2 SYGVNS. Written as DNA, the CDR3 is TGTGCCAGCAAAGGGGACGAGCAGTACTTC. Translation: CASKGDEQYF.

The chain combines TRBV19 with TRBJ1-6, with 9 bases that match TRBD1. V was clipped by 3 bases and J by 5 bases; unmatched bases: 2. The CDR3 runs 15 residues. CDR1 LNHDA and CDR2 SQIVND come from the germline V gene (reference sequence). The CDR3 is CASSIWTGDNSPLHF. CDR3 DNA sequence: TGTGCCAGTAGTATTTGGACAGGGGATAATTCACCCCTCCACTTT.

This clone occurred once. Compared with germline, one end of the junction differs, possibly owing to a read error. The V call is TRBV7-8, the J call TRBJ1-3; D not resolved. The CDR3 is 15 residues long. The V gene's germline CDR1 is SGHVS and CDR2 FQNEAQ. As DNA, the CDR3 is TGTGCCAGCAGTTTAGACAATTTCTCTGGAAACACCATATATTTT. Residues: CASSLDNFSGNTIYF.

Concerning this clone: Other DNA sequences in the sample encode the same CDR3. The chain employs TRBV7-9 and TRBJ1-1, with unresolved D. V lost 6 bases and J lost 4, with 9 bases in between. This CDR3 spans 12 amino acids. CDR1 and CDR2 from the germline V gene are SEHNR and FQNEAQ (reference sequence). The CDR3 DNA reads TGTGCCAGCAGTCCCCGGGGCACTGAAGCTTTCTTT. Protein: CASSPRGTEAFF.

For the CDR3, the DNA is TGCGCCAGCAGCCAAGAAATTCAGGGGACAGGGTTAACTGAAGCTTTCTTT. Translating it yields CASSQEIQGTGLTEAFF. This sequence joins TRBV4-1 and TRBJ1-1; 9 bases are a match to TRBD1. V was pared by 0 bases and J by 5 bases, with 10 bases of the junction left unmatched. The CDR3 sequence is 17 residues long. CDR1 MGHRA and CDR2 YSYEKL come from the germline V gene.

The CDR3 loop reads CASTDRAYRFGSYEQYF. Written as DNA, the CDR3 is TGTGCCAGCACGGACAGGGCGTATCGGTTTGGCTCCTACGAGCAGTACTTC. This chain links TRBV5-6 with TRBJ2-7, with 8 bases that match TRBD1. The CDR3 has 17 amino acids. V was pared by 6 bases and J by 0 bases, with 14 bases of the junction left unmatched. Germline V gene sequence: CDR1 SGHDT, CDR2 YYEEEE.

The chain carries TRBV11-2 and TRBJ2-1; the D is unclear. Germline lookup yields CDR1 SGHAT and CDR2 FQNNGV. Trimming took 6 bases from V and 1 from J, leaving 10 bases between them. The CDR3 length is 14 residues. CDR3 sequence: CASRRLTSYNEQFF. The CDR3 nucleotides are TGTGCCAGCAGACGGTTGACTTCCTACAATGAGCAGTTCTTC.

The rearrangement links TRBV7-9 to TRBJ2-5; 8 bases are shared with TRBD2. Germline V lookup: CDR1 SEHNR, CDR2 FQNEAQ (reference sequence). V dropped 3 bases and J dropped 0; count of bases not matched to a gene: 9. The CDR3 has 17 amino acids. The CDR3 nucleotides read TGTGCCAGCAGCTTTTTGACGGGGGGGAATTACCAAGAGACCCAGTACTTC. Amino acids: CASSFLTGGNYQETQYF.

CDR3 loop: CASTSSEGYNEQFF. For the CDR3, the DNA is TGTGCCAGCACGTCAAGTGAGGGATACAATGAGCAGTTCTTC. The V gene is TRBV6-4, the J gene TRBJ2-1; perhaps TRBD2 as D (5 bases). Germline V gene data show CDR1 as MRHNA and CDR2 as SNTAGT. Trimming shortened V by 7 bases and J by 4 bases, and 14 bases separated the two germline ends. This CDR3 is 14 amino acids long.

Concerning this clone: Within the sample, other DNA sequences also encode this same CDR3. This chain connects TRBV7-2 to TRBJ2-7; D is possibly TRBD1 (5 bases). The CDR3 contains 12 residues. Trimming pared 3 bases from V and 4 bases from J, leaving 7 bases between. CDR1 is SGHTA and CDR2 is FQGNSA in the germline V gene. CDR3 in amino acids: CASSFSGYEQYF. As DNA, the CDR3 is TGTGCCAGCAGCTTTTCAGGGTACGAGCAGTACTTC. Variable domain in full (rest from reference TRBV7-2 and TRBJ2-7): GAGVSQSPSNKVTEKGKDVELRCDPISGHTALYWYRQSLGQGLEFLIYFQGNSAPDKSGLPSDRFSAERTGGSVSTLTIQRTQQEDSAVYLCASSFSGYEQYFGPGTRLTVT.

V and J are TRBV19 and TRBJ2-3; weak D call: TRBD1 (6 bases). This CDR3 spans 16 amino acids. Germline CDR1 and CDR2: LNHDA and SQIVND (reference sequence). V was trimmed by 5 bases and J by 0 bases, leaving 15 bases between them. CDR3 sequence reads: CASSPNQGLSTDTQYF. CDR3 nucleotide sequence: TGTGCCAGTAGTCCGAATCAGGGGCTCAGCACAGATACGCAGTATTTT. The complete variable domain, with remaining parts taken from reference TRBV19 and TRBJ2-3, reads DGGITQSPKYLFRKEGQNVTLSCEQNLNHDAMYWYRQDPGQGLRLIYYSQIVNDFQKGDIAEGYSVSREKKESFPLTVTSAQKNPTAFYLCASSPNQGLSTDTQYFGPGTRLTVL.

This clone showed up just a few times. The genes are TRBV6-5 and TRBJ2-7; a possible D gene is TRBD1 (6 bases). The germline gives CDR1 MNHEY, CDR2 SVGAGI. The CDR3 has 16 residues. The V end lost 4 bases, the J end lost 2 bases, and 18 bases lay between the germline ends. The CDR3 DNA reads TGTGCCAGCAGTTCCAACACCGGGACATTGCCCTACGAGCAGTACTTC. Its translation is CASSSNTGTLPYEQYF.

This clone showed up just once. Other DNA variants within this sample encode the same CDR3. The chain has TRBV5-4 and TRBJ2-7; D call uncertain. Deletions cut 1 base from V and 3 bases from J, with 11 bases between. CDR1 is SGHNT, CDR2 YYREEE, per germline (reference sequence). The CDR3 is made up of 14 amino acids. CDR3 protein: CASSLSGRSYEQYF. The CDR3 nucleotides read TGTGCCAGCAGCTTGAGTGGACGGAGCTACGAGCAGTACTTC.

The chain employs TRBV6-6 and TRBJ1-2; D unclear. From germline, CDR1 is MNHNY and CDR2 SVGAGI (reference sequence). Trimming left V 8 bases short and J 2 bases short, with 18 bases between. The CDR3 totals 15 residues. CDR3: CASLNRLDANYGYTF. The CDR3 DNA follows: TGTGCCAGCTTAAATAGGCTTGACGCCAACTATGGCTACACCTTC.

This chain connects TRBV7-6 to TRBJ1-1; possibly TRBD1 for D (6 bases). The CDR3 runs 14 residues. V was cut by 5 bases and J by 1 base, with 11 bases left in between. Looked up from germline, CDR1 is SGHVS and CDR2 is FNYEAQ. CDR3 residues: CASSQLQGNTEAFF. The CDR3 DNA is TGTGCCAGCAGCCAATTACAGGGGAACACTGAAGCTTTCTTT.

To note about this clone: Different DNA sequences within this sample yield the same CDR3. The J gene is TRBJ1-5, the V gene TRBV5-1; unclear D gene. CDR1 and CDR2 from the germline V gene are SGHRS and YFSETQ. Trimming took off 4 bases at V and 4 bases at J, with 12 bases between the two ends. This CDR3 region has 14 residues. For the CDR3, the DNA is TGCGCCAGCAGCCGCGACGGCGGTAATCAGCCCCAGCATTTT. As protein: CASSRDGGNQPQHF. The variable domain in full, completed from reference TRBV5-1 and TRBJ1-5, reads KAGVTQTPRYLIKTRGQQVTLSCSPISGHRSVSWYQQTPGQGLQFLFEYFSETQRNKGNFPGRFSGRQFSNSRSEMNVSTLELGDSALYLCASSRDGGNQPQHFGDGTRLSIL.

This chain uses TRBV7-6 with TRBJ2-7, with 9 bases that match TRBD2. The germline V gene encodes CDR1 SGHVS and CDR2 FNYEAQ. This CDR3 is built from 15 residues. V lost 5 bases, J lost 8 bases, and 13 bases stayed unmatched. The CDR3 region is CASSQGLAPASQQYF. DNA for the CDR3: TGTGCCAGCAGCCAAGGACTAGCGCCCGCTAGTCAGCAGTACTTC.

This clone was counted between two and nine times. Other DNA variants within this sample encode the same CDR3. The chain recombines TRBV10-3 with TRBJ2-7; D is perhaps TRBD1 (6 bases). V was cut by 2 bases and J by 3 bases, with 8 bases left in between. Germline V gene sequence: CDR1 ENHRY, CDR2 SYGVKD. The CDR3 extends over 13 amino acids. The CDR3 DNA follows: TGTGCCATCAGTGAGGGACAGCTCTACGAGCAGTACTTC. Translated, it gives CAISEGQLYEQYF.

About this clone itself: The sample carries other DNA sequences with the same CDR3. The chain joins TRBV5-6 to TRBJ2-3; 9 positions agree with TRBD1. The CDR3 is 14 amino acids. Looked up from germline, CDR1 is SGHDT and CDR2 is YYEEEE. V lost 4 bases and J lost 4; bases outside the gene matches: 4. Here the CDR3 reads CASSTGQGADTQYF. The CDR3 DNA reads as TGTGCCAGCAGCACGGGACAGGGCGCAGATACGCAGTATTTT.

The chain is built from TRBV7-6 and TRBJ2-7; D is uncertain. CDR3 length: 14 amino acids. Looked up from germline, CDR1 is SGHVS and CDR2 is FNYEAQ. V was cut by 0 bases and J by 2 bases, with 8 bases left in between. Here the CDR3 DNA reads TGTGCCAGCAGCTTAGCAGGGTACCCCTACGAGCAGTACTTC. Its protein product is CASSLAGYPYEQYF.

Remarks on this clone: Other nucleotide sequences in the sample specify the same CDR3. The chain links TRBV27 to TRBJ2-7; D perhaps matches TRBD1 (5 bases). Looked up from germline, CDR1 is MNHEY and CDR2 is SMNVEV (reference sequence). V lost 3 bases to trimming and J lost 3 bases, with 9 bases between them. The CDR3 runs 13 residues. The CDR3 nucleotides read TGTGCCAGCAGTTTTGGGCAGGGCTACGAGCAGTACTTC. The encoded protein is CASSFGQGYEQYF.

V and J are TRBV19 and TRBJ2-4; D gene uncertain. Germline V CDR1 and CDR2: LNHDA, SQIVND (reference sequence). This CDR3 contains 12 residues. V was shortened by 10 bases and J by 4 bases, with 11 bases between the two germline ends. CDR3 nucleotide sequence: TGTGCCACCAGAGGTCTTAAAAACATTCAGTACTTC. This translates into CATRGLKNIQYF.

V gene TRBV19 combines with J gene TRBJ1-4; D remains ambiguous. CDR1 and CDR2 from the germline V gene are LNHDA and SQIVND (reference sequence). The CDR3 has 15 residues. Trimming took 3 bases from V and 5 from J, leaving 13 bases between them. CDR3 region: CASSILWAANEKLFF. The CDR3 region has the DNA TGTGCCAGTAGTATTTTGTGGGCAGCAAATGAAAAACTGTTTTTT.

The V and J genes are TRBV9 and TRBJ2-1; D not resolved. The CDR3 runs to 13 residues. The V and J ends lost 4 bases and 10 bases respectively, with 15 bases between them. Germline CDR1 SGDLS, CDR2 YYNGEE. The CDR3 sequence is CASSPLNIGEQFF. The CDR3 DNA follows: TGTGCCAGCAGCCCCCTTAACATTGGGGAGCAGTTCTTC.

V and J are TRBV28 and TRBJ2-1, with no clear D. Germline loops: CDR1 MDHEN, CDR2 SYDVKM. This CDR3 comprises 11 residues. V was trimmed by 8 bases and J by 6 bases, leaving 8 bases between them. CDR3 protein: CASGVGNEQFF. CDR3 nucleotides: TGTGCCAGCGGGGTGGGCAATGAGCAGTTCTTC. Full variable domain (remainder filled in from reference TRBV28 and TRBJ2-1): DVKVTQSSRYLVKRTGEKVFLECVQDMDHENMFWYRQDPGLGLRLIYFSYDVKMKEKGDIPEGYSVSREKKERFSLILESASTNQTSMYLCASGVGNEQFFGPGTRLTVL.